One sample yielded the 4 T cell receptor beta chains listed below, sequenced in a study of blood T cell repertoires in COVID-19. Here immunoSEQ multiplex PCR was the method, and the copy in TCRdb shows in-frame clones only, minus some. The profile shows fewer than 200,000 clones, 82% of them singletons. Sequenced sample: peripheral blood. Receptors were obtained from a woman in her thirties or forties with COVID-19, enrolled during active disease.

This clone was counted once. This chain links TRBV15 with TRBJ1-5, with 7 bases that match TRBD1. Looked up from germline, CDR1 is LNHNV and CDR2 is YYDKDF (reference sequence). V shed 1 base, J shed 0 bases, and the junction held 0 bases outside the gene matches. The CDR3 totals 15 residues. The CDR3 region is CATSRGDSSNQPQHF. In DNA form, the CDR3 reads TGTGCCACCAGCAGAGGGGACAGTAGCAATCAGCCCCAGCATTTT. Together with reference TRBV15 and TRBJ1-5, the CDR3 gives the full variable domain: DAMVIQNPRYQVTQFGKPVTLSCSQTLNHNVMYWYQQKSSQAPKLLFHYYDKDFNNEADTPDNFQSRRPNTSFCFLDIRSPGLGDTAMYLCATSRGDSSNQPQHFGDGTRLSIL.

This chain uses TRBV4-1 with TRBJ2-1, with D perhaps matching TRBD2 (5 bases). Germline V gene sequence: CDR1 MGHRA, CDR2 YSYEKL. There are 15 residues in the CDR3. With 1 base removed from V and 2 bases from J, the gap between germline ends came to 9 bases. The CDR3 loop is CASSQGGFTYNEQFF. CDR3 nucleotide sequence: TGCGCCAGCAGCCAAGGCGGGTTCACCTACAATGAGCAGTTCTTC.

This clone was picked up one time. The chain joins TRBV6-1 to TRBJ1-2, with D perhaps matching TRBD1 (6 bases). The CDR3 runs to 14 residues. The V end was cut by 2 bases, the J end by 8 bases, with 15 bases between. Per the germline V gene, CDR1 is MNHNS and CDR2 is SASEGT. The DNA for the CDR3 is TGTGCCAGCAGTGAAACACAGGGAGTAGGGGGCTACACCTTC. This sequence encodes CASSETQGVGGYTF.

This clone has more than one count but fewer than ten. The chain uses TRBV7-9 and TRBJ2-7, with 7 bases identical to TRBD2. Per the germline V gene, CDR1 is SEHNR and CDR2 is FQNEAQ (reference sequence). The length of the CDR3 is 14 residues. With V trimmed by 4 bases and J by 5 bases, 8 bases remained unmatched. The CDR3 loop reads CASSWEGGNHEQYF. Here the CDR3 DNA reads TGTGCCAGCAGCTGGGAGGGTGGGAATCACGAGCAGTACTTC.